This T cell receptor (beta chain) was obtained from a study of cytomegalovirus exposure and HLA in healthy donors. Study details: Counted in an early data release were tens of millions of unique TCRs from HLA-typed donors. The study's findings and limits: CMV antigen specificity was confirmed in vitro for a few CMV-associated chains. Most subjects' HLA-A and HLA-B alleles were reportedly predicted from TCR beta sequences.

As regards this clone: Its antigen is still unknown. Within the sample, other DNA sequences also encode this same CDR3.

The CDR3 spans 15 residues. Germline-derived CDR1 and CDR2 are SGHRS and YFSETQ. The V and J ends lost 4 bases and 3 bases, in that order; junction bases with no gene match: 2. PCR involved 60 Vbeta and 13 Jbeta primers. This table comes from immunoSEQ multiplex PCR, and its TCRdb copy is limited to in-frame clones, with some not included. The sample has over 150,000 clones, around three quarters seen once. This TCR was sampled from a man younger than 45 in good health and CMV-seropositive. V gene TRBV5-1 combines with J gene TRBJ1-6; 9 bases agree with TRBD1. Input material: PBMCs. CDR3 sequence: CASSPGQGYNSPLHF. The CDR3 nucleotides read TGCGCCAGCAGCCCGGGACAGGGCTATAATTCACCCCTCCACTTT.